A single T cell receptor beta chain is shown here with its context. The data originate from a study of cytomegalovirus exposure and HLA in healthy donors. In the PCR, 60 Vbeta and 13 Jbeta primers were used. The method was immunoSEQ multiplex PCR; TCRdb's version includes in-frame clones alone and lacks a portion of them. The sample includes 200,000 to 250,000 clones, roughly 80% seen only once; the top ten take approximately 3.8%. The CDR3 loop spans 19 amino acids. Germline V CDR1 and CDR2: SGHTA, FQGTGA. J was trimmed by 2 bases and V by 0 bases; bases with no gene match: 10. Sequenced: PBMCs. The TCR originated in a male donor in good health and CMV-seronegative. V and J are TRBV7-3 and TRBJ2-6; TRBD1 matches 7 bases. The CDR3 coding sequence is TGTGCCAGCAGCTTAACAAGTAAGAAGGGGGCGGCTGGGGCCAACGTCCTGACTTTC. It encodes CASSLTSKKGAAGANVLTF.